This paragraph reports one TCR beta chain. Its antigen is not identified. Measured with immunoSEQ multiplex PCR; TCRdb has only the in-frame clones, and not every one. This table has around 150,000 clones, approximately 92% appearing once. The data were taken from a study of T cell responses to AZD1222 COVID-19 vaccine. Study results and caveats: Clonal diversity may have been underestimated in mostly white British donors.

There are 14 residues in the CDR3. From germline, CDR1 is SGDLS and CDR2 YYNGEE. Trimming removed 6 bases at V and 1 base at J, with 14 bases between. The chain carries TRBV9 and TRBJ2-7; possibly TRBD1 or TRBD2 for D (5 bases each). The clonotype was recovered from an adult who received the AZD1222 COVID-19 vaccine. Here the sequenced sample was peripheral blood, taken 28 days after the second AZD1222 dose. The CDR3 DNA is TGTGCCAGCACGGTTGGGGACGCGTCCTACGAGCAGTACTTC. As protein: CASTVGDASYEQYF.